This T cell receptor beta chain comes out of a study of Graves' ophthalmopathy and Graves' hyperthyroidism. Study context: The blood sample was drawn at first diagnosis and before any treatment. Study outcomes and limitations: Blood also contained most of the expanded thyroid clonotypes above 0.001 frequency.

The study enrolled ophthalmopathy donors with moderate-to-severe activity, CAS ≥3, NOSPECS ≥4 and duration under 3 months. Patients with other autoimmune diseases, uncontrolled infections, pregnancy or lactation were excluded. The study amplified TCR beta CDR3 regions using RNA transcripts. The authors performed first-round RT-PCR with HTBI primers and then a second-round multiplex PCR. TCRdb ran MiXCR on the multiplex PCR reads and lists one entry per CDR3 protein. The sample has roughly 400,000 distinct CDR3 sequences, around 20% seen once. Germline V gene data show CDR1 as GTSNPN and CDR2 as SVGIG (reference sequence). CDR3 length: 16 residues. V gave up 0 bases and J gave up 7 bases, with 18 bases separating them. This clonotype was counted at least ten times. Its antigen is not known.

The V and J genes are TRBV30 and TRBJ2-2, with D tentatively TRBD2 (7 bases). This receptor was identified in a woman under 30 with Graves' ophthalmopathy. What was sequenced was peripheral blood. The DNA of the CDR3 is TGTGCCTGGAGTGTAGGAGTCGGGGGGCAAGGCGGGGAGCTGTTTTTT. It translates to CAWSVGVGGQGGELFF.